This record concerns one T cell receptor (beta chain) sequence. This entry belongs to a study of blood T cell repertoires in COVID-19. Original processing methods: Scientists estimated how many nucleated cells there were by amplifying reference gene primers. The method was immunoSEQ multiplex PCR; TCRdb's version includes in-frame clones alone and lacks a portion of them. That table gives V, J and clone size, and the DNA gave D and trimming. Of 470,000 or so clones in the sample, roughly 88% were seen once. The length of the CDR3 is 17 residues. Germline V gives CDR1 MDHEN, CDR2 SYDVKM. Losses at the gene ends were 8 bases for V and 1 base for J; bases not matched to a gene: 7.

This clonotype was obtained from a human donor in a cohort sampled during active COVID-19. Sequences were obtained from peripheral blood. The V and J genes are TRBV28 and TRBJ2-1; 14 bases agree with TRBD2. CDR3 region: CASWGLAGAGSYNEQFF. For the CDR3, the DNA is TGTGCCAGCTGGGGACTAGCGGGAGCCGGGTCCTACAATGAGCAGTTCTTC.